This TCR beta chain appears in the sequencing data of a study of PD-L1 blockade in urothelial cancer. Libraries were prepared by immunoSEQ multiplex PCR; TCRdb keeps only in-frame clonotypes and omits some of them. Of 30,000 or so clones in the sample, nearly 90% were seen once. Time point given: peripheral blood 6 weeks after treatment start. The sequencing used PBMCs, collected around atezolizumab (anti-PD-L1) treatment. The clonotype comes from a man older than 75 with urothelial cancer.

The CDR3: CASSQKSGYEQYF. The DNA of the CDR3 is TGCGCCAGCAGCCAAAAGTCCGGCTACGAGCAGTACTTC. The V call is TRBV4-3, the J call TRBJ2-7; D not certain. The length of the CDR3 is 13 residues. V was shortened by 2 bases and J by 3 bases, with 8 bases between the two germline ends. CDR1 is LGHNA and CDR2 is YSLEER in the germline V gene.